The 19 T cell receptor beta chains below were found in one sample sequenced in a study of blood T cell repertoires in COVID-19. Measured with immunoSEQ multiplex PCR; TCRdb has only the in-frame clones, and not every one. This sample carries 130,000 to 150,000 clones, around nine tenths of them seen once, and the ten largest clones take approximately 2.5%. The sample was peripheral blood. These receptors were taken from a human donor in a cohort sampled during active COVID-19.

V usage is TRBV12-3 or TRBV12-4 and J usage is TRBJ1-1; D is ambiguous. V lost 6 bases to trimming and J lost 1 base, with 9 bases between them. The CDR3 sequence is 13 residues long. The CDR3 spells CASSPRANTEAFF. The CDR3 region has the DNA TGTGCCAGCAGCCCGCGTGCGAACACTGAAGCTTTCTTT.

This clone was counted once. CDR3: CASSLSRQGRREKLFF. The CDR3 region has the DNA TGTGCCAGCAGCTTATCGCGACAGGGAAGGAGGGAAAAACTGTTTTTT. The V gene is TRBV7-6, the J gene TRBJ1-4, with 7 bases that match TRBD1. Per germline, CDR1 SGHVS and CDR2 FNYEAQ. There are 16 residues in the CDR3. Losses at the gene ends were 2 bases for V and 8 bases for J; bases not matched to a gene: 11.

The V gene is TRBV7-6, the J gene TRBJ2-2; TRBD1 agrees at 9 bases. J was trimmed by 6 bases and V by 5 bases; bases with no gene match: 7. This CDR3 has 15 residues. Germline V lookup: CDR1 SGHVS, CDR2 FNYEAQ. CDR3: CASSPRDRVSGELFF. As DNA, the CDR3 is TGTGCCAGCAGCCCGAGGGACAGGGTTTCCGGGGAGCTGTTTTTT.

The rearrangement links TRBV30 to TRBJ1-2, with TRBD1 matching over 8 bases. Germline V CDR1 and CDR2: GTSNPN, SVGIG (reference sequence). The V and J ends lost 7 bases and 4 bases, in that order; junction bases with no gene match: 11. This CDR3 is 14 amino acids long. CDR3 bases: TGTGCCTTACACCGGGACAGGAAATTCTATGGCTACACCTTC. Translating gives CALHRDRKFYGYTF. Full variable domain (remainder filled in from reference TRBV30 and TRBJ1-2): SQTIHQWPATLVQPVGSPLSLECTVEGTSNPNLYWYRQAAGRGLQLLFYSVGIGQISSEVPQNLSASRPQDRQFILSSKKLLLSDSGFYLCALHRDRKFYGYTFGSGTRLTVV.

The DNA of the CDR3 is TGTGCAAGTCGCTTAGTAGACAGGCCCAGATTAAGAACCCAAGAGACCCAGTACTTC. This sequence encodes CASRLVDRPRLRTQETQYF. This chain joins TRBV12-2 and TRBJ2-5; TRBD1 is taken as the D call from the table, unchecked against the DNA. TRBV12-2 is listed as a pseudogene. The CDR3 sequence is 19 residues long.

The rearrangement uses TRBV5-1 and TRBJ2-4; D remains ambiguous. There are 14 residues in the CDR3. The V gene lost 1 base and the J gene lost 2 bases, with 7 bases spanning the gap. CDR1 is SGHRS, CDR2 YFSETQ, per germline. CDR3 protein: CASSLRGSKNIQYF. DNA of the CDR3: TGCGCCAGCAGCTTGCGCGGCTCCAAAAACATTCAGTACTTC.

V usage is TRBV25-1 and J usage is TRBJ2-3, with D possibly being TRBD1 (6 bases). Germline loops: CDR1 MGHDK, CDR2 SYGVNS. The CDR3 is 15 amino acids. V was clipped by 5 bases and J by 11 bases, with 23 bases between them. In nucleotides, the CDR3 is TGTGCCAGCAGTCTACAGGGATCGGGCTATAATAAGCAGTATTTT. Protein sequence: CASSLQGSGYNKQYF.

The chain has TRBV28 and TRBJ2-5; 10 nucleotides agree with TRBD2. Germline CDR1 MDHEN, CDR2 SYDVKM. V gave up 3 bases and J gave up 5 bases; unmatched junction bases: 6. The CDR3 has 15 residues. The CDR3 protein is CASSFPSGRGETQYF. The CDR3 DNA reads as TGTGCCAGCAGTTTCCCTAGCGGGAGAGGGGAGACCCAGTACTTC.

This sequence joins TRBV6-2 or TRBV6-3 and TRBJ2-1, with 9 positions matching TRBD1. J was trimmed by 7 bases and V by 6 bases; bases with no gene match: 7. The germline gives CDR1 MNHEY, CDR2 SVGEGT. The CDR3 length is 14 residues. The CDR3 sequence: CASSPGTGRNEQFF. CDR3 nucleotides: TGTGCCAGCAGCCCCGGGACAGGGAGGAATGAGCAGTTCTTC.

This chain joins TRBV2 and TRBJ1-2, with unresolved D. Germline CDR1 is SNHLY and CDR2 is FYNNEI. This CDR3 spans 13 amino acids. With 7 bases removed from V and 0 bases from J, the gap between germline ends came to 9 bases. This CDR3 reads CASTGNPNYGYTF. The CDR3 DNA sequence: TGTGCCAGCACGGGGAATCCTAACTATGGCTACACCTTC.

The chain employs TRBV19 and TRBJ2-1; perhaps TRBD1 as D (5 bases). The CDR3 has 14 residues. Trimming pared 5 bases from V and 5 bases from J, leaving 13 bases between. Germline CDR1 and CDR2: LNHDA and SQIVND (reference sequence). CDR3 amino acids: CASSPPTVNNEQFF. CDR3 sequence (DNA): TGTGCCAGTAGTCCCCCGACAGTAAACAATGAGCAGTTCTTC.

The sample holds one count of this clone. This chain joins TRBV27 and TRBJ2-7; D unresolved. Germline V gives CDR1 MNHEY, CDR2 SMNVEV (reference sequence). The V gene lost 1 base and the J gene lost 2 bases, with 21 bases spanning the gap. The CDR3 length is 18 residues. CDR3 nucleotides: TGTGCCAGCAGTTTATACCCCCGTGGTGCACAGCCCCCCTACGAGCAGTACTTC. Its translation is CASSLYPRGAQPPYEQYF.

DNA for the CDR3: TGTGCCAGCAGATCCACAGCGGGCCTTAGCACAGATACGCAGTATTTT. Translated, it gives CASRSTAGLSTDTQYF. The chain joins TRBV2 to TRBJ2-3, with D possibly being TRBD2 (6 bases). Looked up from germline, CDR1 is SNHLY and CDR2 is FYNNEI. The germline V and J ends were trimmed by 6 bases and 0 bases, with 16 bases remaining between them. The CDR3 extends over 16 amino acids.

The chain employs TRBV12-3 or TRBV12-4 and TRBJ1-2; possibly TRBD1 for D (5 bases). Trimming shortened V by 10 bases and J by 5 bases, and 17 bases separated the two germline ends. CDR3 length: 13 amino acids. CDR3 protein: CAIQKDRPYGYTF. The CDR3 region has the DNA TGTGCCATACAGAAAGACAGACCTTATGGCTACACCTTC.

This clone appeared once. In the same sample, other DNA sequences code for this CDR3. The V gene is TRBV19, the J gene TRBJ1-5, with 8 positions matching TRBD1. V was pared by 3 bases and J by 1 base, with 2 bases of the junction left unmatched. Germline V gene data show CDR1 as LNHDA and CDR2 as SQIVND (reference sequence). The CDR3 covers 15 residues. CDR3 amino acids: CASSIRTGSNQPQHF. In DNA, the CDR3 is TGTGCCAGTAGTATTCGGACAGGGAGCAATCAGCCCCAGCATTTT.

The rearrangement uses TRBV6-5 and TRBJ2-7, with D maybe TRBD1 (6 bases). The germline gives CDR1 MNHEY, CDR2 SVGAGI. The CDR3 length is 15 residues. V lost 7 bases to trimming and J lost 5 bases, with 21 bases between them. CDR3 DNA sequence: TGTGCCAGCACGATTGCCCCGACAGGCGGCCACGAGCAGTACTTC. Residues: CASTIAPTGGHEQYF.

The gene calls are TRBV7-8 and TRBJ2-1, with 10 bases fitting TRBD2. Germline assignment: CDR1 SGHVS and CDR2 FQNEAQ. V gave up 1 base and J gave up 7 bases; unmatched junction bases: 10. This CDR3 contains 17 residues. As DNA, the CDR3 is TGTGCCAGCAGCTTAGTGGGGGCAGCTAGCGGGAGTAATGAGCAGTTCTTC. It specifies CASSLVGAASGSNEQFF.

This clone was counted once. V gene TRBV4-3 combines with J gene TRBJ2-5; a possible D gene is TRBD2 (5 bases). This CDR3 comprises 16 residues. CDR1 is LGHNA, CDR2 YSLEER, per germline. The V gene lost 3 bases and the J gene lost 2 bases, with 16 bases spanning the gap. The CDR3 nucleotides read TGCGCCAGCAGCCAGAGCTTGACCCGAGGGCAAGAGACCCAGTACTTC. It translates to CASSQSLTRGQETQYF.

The rearrangement uses TRBV6-6 and TRBJ2-5, with D possibly being TRBD2 (6 bases). The CDR3 is 14 amino acids. V dropped 8 bases and J dropped 1 base, with 14 bases sitting between them. Germline-derived CDR1 and CDR2 are MNHNY and SVGAGI (reference sequence). The CDR3 coding sequence is TGTGCCAGCCAAGGAGGGCTTATCCAAGAGACCCAGTACTTC. Amino acids: CASQGGLIQETQYF.